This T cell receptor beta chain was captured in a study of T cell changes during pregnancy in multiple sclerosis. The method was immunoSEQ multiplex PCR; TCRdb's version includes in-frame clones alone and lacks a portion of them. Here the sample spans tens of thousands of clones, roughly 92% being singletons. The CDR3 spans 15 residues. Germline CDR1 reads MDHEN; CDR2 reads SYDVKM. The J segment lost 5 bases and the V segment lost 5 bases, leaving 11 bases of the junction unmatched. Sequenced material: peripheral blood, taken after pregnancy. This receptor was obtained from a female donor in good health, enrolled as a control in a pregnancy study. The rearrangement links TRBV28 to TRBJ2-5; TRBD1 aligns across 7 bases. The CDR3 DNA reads TGTGCCAGCAGTCCCTCAGGGGGAGTTTTTGAGACCCAGTACTTC. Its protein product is CASSPSGGVFETQYF.